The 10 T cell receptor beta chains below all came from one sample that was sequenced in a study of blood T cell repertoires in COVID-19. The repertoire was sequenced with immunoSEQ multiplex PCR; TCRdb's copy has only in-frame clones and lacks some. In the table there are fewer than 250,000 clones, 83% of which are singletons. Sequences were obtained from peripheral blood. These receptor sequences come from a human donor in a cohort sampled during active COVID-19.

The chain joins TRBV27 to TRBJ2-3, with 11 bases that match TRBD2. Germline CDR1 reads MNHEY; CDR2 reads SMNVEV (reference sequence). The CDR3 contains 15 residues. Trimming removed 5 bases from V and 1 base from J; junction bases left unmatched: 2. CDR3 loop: CASSPLAGGTDTQYF. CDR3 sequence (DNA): TGTGCCAGCAGTCCACTAGCGGGGGGCACAGATACGCAGTATTTT.

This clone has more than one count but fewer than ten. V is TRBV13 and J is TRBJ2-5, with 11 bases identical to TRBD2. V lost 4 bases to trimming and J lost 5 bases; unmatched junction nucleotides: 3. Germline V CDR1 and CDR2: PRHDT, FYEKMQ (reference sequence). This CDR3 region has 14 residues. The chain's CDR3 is CASSSRLAGETQYF. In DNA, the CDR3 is TGTGCCAGCAGCTCCCGACTAGCGGGGGAGACCCAGTACTTC.

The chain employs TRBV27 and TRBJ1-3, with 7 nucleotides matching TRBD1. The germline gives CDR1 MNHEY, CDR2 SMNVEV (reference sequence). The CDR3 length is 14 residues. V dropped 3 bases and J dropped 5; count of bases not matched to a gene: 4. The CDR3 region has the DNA TGTGCCAGCAGTTTTACAGGGGAACGAAACACCATATATTTT. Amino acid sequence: CASSFTGERNTIYF.

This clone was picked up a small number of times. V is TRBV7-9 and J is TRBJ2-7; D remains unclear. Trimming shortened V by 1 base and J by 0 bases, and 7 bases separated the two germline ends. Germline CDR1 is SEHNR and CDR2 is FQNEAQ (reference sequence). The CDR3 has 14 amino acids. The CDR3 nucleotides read TGTGCCAGCAGCTTAGACACGATCTCCTACGAGCAGTACTTC. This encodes CASSLDTISYEQYF.

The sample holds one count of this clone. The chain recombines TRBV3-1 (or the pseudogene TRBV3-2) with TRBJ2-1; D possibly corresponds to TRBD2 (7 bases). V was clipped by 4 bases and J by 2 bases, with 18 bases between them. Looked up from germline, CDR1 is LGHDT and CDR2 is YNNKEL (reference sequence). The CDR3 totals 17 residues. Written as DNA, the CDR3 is TGTGCCAGCAGCCCTAAGCTAGCGGAGGGGGCCTACAATGAGCAGTTCTTC. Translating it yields CASSPKLAEGAYNEQFF.

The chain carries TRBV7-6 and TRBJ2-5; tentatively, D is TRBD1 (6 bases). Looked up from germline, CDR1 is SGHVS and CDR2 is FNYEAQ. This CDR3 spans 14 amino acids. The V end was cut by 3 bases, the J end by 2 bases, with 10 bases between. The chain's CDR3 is CASSLRTVQETQYF. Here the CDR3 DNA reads TGTGCCAGCAGCTTGAGGACAGTGCAAGAGACCCAGTACTTC.

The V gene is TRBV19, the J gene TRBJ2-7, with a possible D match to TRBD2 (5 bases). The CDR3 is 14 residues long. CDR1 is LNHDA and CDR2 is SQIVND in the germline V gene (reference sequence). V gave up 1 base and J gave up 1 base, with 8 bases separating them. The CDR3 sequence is CASSIGRESYEQYF. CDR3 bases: TGTGCCAGTAGTATAGGACGGGAATCCTACGAGCAGTACTTC.

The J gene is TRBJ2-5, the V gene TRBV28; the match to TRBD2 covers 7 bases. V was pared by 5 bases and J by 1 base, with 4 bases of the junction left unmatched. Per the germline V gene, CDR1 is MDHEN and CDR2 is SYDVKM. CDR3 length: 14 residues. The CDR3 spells CASSVSGVQETQYF. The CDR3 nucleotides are TGTGCCAGCAGTGTCAGCGGGGTCCAAGAGACCCAGTACTTC.

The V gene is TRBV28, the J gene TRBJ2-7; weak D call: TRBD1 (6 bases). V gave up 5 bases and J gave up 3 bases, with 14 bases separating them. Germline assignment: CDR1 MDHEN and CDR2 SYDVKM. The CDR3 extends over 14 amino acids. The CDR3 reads CASSIQGSIYEQYF. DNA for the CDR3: TGTGCCAGCAGTATACAGGGAAGCATCTACGAGCAGTACTTC. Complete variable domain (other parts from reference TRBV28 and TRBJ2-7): DVKVTQSSRYLVKRTGEKVFLECVQDMDHENMFWYRQDPGLGLRLIYFSYDVKMKEKGDIPEGYSVSREKKERFSLILESASTNQTSMYLCASSIQGSIYEQYFGPGTRLTVT.

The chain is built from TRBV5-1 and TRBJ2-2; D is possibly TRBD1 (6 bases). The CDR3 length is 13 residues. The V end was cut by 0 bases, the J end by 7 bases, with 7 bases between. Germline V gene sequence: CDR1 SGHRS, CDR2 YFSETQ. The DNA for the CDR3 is TGCGCCAGCAGCTTGGGACAGGACGGGGAGCTGTTTTTT. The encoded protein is CASSLGQDGELFF.